This section outlines one TCR beta chain sequence together with its context. Its antigen is still unknown. The CDR3 consists of 14 residues. The germline V gene has CDR1 SEHNR and CDR2 FQNEAQ (reference sequence). Trimming removed 5 bases from V and 4 bases from J; junction bases left unmatched: 2. The data were obtained in a study of CD4+ T cells in melanoma. Study results and caveats: CD8+ T cell, macrophage and B cell function reportedly correlated with neoantigen-specific CD4+ T cells.

Sequencing was performed with immunoSEQ multiplex PCR; in TCRdb, only in-frame clones are kept and a portion is missing. The data hold some 9,700 clones, with about three quarters observed a single time. The chain couples TRBV7-9 to TRBJ2-1; TRBD2 agrees at 10 bases. This receptor was identified in a human donor with melanoma. Sequenced input: tumor tissue. DNA of the CDR3: TGTGCCAGCAGCCGAGCGGGGGGGTACAATGAGCAGTTCTTC. Translating it yields CASSRAGGYNEQFF.